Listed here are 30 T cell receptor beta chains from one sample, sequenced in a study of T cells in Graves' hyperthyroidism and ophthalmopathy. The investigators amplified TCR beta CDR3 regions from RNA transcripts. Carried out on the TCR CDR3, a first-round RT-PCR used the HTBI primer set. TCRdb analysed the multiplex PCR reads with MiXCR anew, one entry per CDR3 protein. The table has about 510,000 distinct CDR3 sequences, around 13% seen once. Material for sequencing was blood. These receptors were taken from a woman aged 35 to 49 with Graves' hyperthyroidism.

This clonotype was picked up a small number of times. This CDR3 is CASSLYTVSYEQYF. DNA of the CDR3: TGTGCCAGCAGTTTGTACACAGTTTCCTACGAGCAGTACTTC. V usage is TRBV28 and J usage is TRBJ2-7, with no clear D. The CDR3 spans 14 residues. The germline V gene encodes CDR1 MDHEN and CDR2 SYDVKM. The V and J ends lost 3 bases and 1 base respectively, with 10 bases between them.

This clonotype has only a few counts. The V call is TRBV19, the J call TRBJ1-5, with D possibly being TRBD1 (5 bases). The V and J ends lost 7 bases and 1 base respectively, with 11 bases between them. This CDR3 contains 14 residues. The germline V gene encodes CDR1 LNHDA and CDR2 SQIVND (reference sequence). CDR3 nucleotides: TGTGCCAGTATAGGGGTAAGCAGCAATCAGCCCCAGCATTTT. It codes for CASIGVSSNQPQHF.

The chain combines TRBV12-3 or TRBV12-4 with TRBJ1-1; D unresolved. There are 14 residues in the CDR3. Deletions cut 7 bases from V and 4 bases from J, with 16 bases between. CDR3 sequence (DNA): TGTGCCAGCACCCCGAGCGGCAGCACCACTGAAGCTTTCTTT. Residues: CASTPSGSTTEAFF.

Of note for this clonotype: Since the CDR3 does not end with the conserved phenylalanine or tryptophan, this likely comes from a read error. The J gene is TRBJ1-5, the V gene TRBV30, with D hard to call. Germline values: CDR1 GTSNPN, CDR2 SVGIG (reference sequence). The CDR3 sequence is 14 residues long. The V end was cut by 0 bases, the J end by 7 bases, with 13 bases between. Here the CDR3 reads CAWSVAPAGQPQHL. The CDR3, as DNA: TGTGCCTGGAGTGTCGCTCCCGCGGGACAGCCCCAGCATTTG.

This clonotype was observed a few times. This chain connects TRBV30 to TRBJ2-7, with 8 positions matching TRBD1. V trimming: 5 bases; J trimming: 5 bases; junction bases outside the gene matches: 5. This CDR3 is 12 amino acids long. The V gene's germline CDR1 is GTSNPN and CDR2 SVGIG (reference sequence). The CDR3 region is CAWGTGPHEQYF. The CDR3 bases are TGTGCCTGGGGGACAGGACCCCACGAGCAGTACTTC.

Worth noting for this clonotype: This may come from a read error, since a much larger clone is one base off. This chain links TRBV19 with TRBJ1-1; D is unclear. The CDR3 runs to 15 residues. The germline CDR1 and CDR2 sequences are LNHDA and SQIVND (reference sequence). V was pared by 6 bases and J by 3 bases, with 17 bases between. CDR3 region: CASSRWTAVDTEAFF. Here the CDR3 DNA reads TGTGCCAGTAGCCGGTGGACGGCCGTGGACACTGAAGCTTTCTTT.

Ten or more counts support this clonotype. The CDR3 DNA sequence: TGTGCCACAAAGGTCGGGCCAGGGAGAATAGACGAGCAGTACTTC. Translation: CATKVGPGRIDEQYF. J is TRBJ2-7 and V is TRBV28; D is possibly TRBD1 or TRBD2 (5 bases each). The V end lost 10 bases, the J end lost 5 bases, and 24 bases lay between the germline ends. Germline V CDR1 and CDR2: MDHEN, SYDVKM. CDR3 size: 15 residues.

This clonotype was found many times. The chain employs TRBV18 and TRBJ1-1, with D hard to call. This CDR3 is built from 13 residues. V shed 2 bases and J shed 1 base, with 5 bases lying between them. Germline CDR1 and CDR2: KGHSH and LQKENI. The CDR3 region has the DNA TGTGCCAGCTCACCAAGGGAGAACACTGAAGCTTTCTTT. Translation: CASSPRENTEAFF.

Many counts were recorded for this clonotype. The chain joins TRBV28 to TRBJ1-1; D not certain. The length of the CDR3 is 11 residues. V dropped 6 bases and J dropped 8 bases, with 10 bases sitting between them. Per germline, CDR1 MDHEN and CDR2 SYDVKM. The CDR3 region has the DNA TGTGCCAGCAGGAGCACGGCCGAAGCTTTCTTT. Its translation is CASRSTAEAFF.

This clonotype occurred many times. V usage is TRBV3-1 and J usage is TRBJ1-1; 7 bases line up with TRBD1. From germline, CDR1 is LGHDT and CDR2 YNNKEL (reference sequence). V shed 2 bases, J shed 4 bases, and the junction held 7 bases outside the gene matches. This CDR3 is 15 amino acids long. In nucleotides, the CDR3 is TGTGCCAGCAGCCAACCAGGGGGATGGGGCACTGAAGCTTTCTTT. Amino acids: CASSQPGGWGTEAFF.

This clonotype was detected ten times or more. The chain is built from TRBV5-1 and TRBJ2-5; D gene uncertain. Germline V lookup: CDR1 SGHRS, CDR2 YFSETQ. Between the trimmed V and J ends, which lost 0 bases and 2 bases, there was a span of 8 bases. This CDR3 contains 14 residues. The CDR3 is CASSLASHQETQYF. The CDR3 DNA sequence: TGCGCCAGCAGCTTGGCGTCACATCAAGAGACCCAGTACTTC.

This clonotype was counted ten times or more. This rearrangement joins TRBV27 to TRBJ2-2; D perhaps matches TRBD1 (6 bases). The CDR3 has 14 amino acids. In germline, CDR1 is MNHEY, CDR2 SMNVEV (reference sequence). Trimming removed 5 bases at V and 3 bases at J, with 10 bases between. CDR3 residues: CASSPYRDTGELFF. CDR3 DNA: TGTGCCAGCAGTCCTTACAGGGACACCGGGGAGCTGTTTTTT.

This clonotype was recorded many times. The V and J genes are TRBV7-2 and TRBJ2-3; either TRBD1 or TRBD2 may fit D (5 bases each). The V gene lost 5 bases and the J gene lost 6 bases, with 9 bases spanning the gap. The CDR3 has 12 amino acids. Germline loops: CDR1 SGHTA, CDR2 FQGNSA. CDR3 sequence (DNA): TGTGCCAGCAGCCCTGAGGGGGATACGCAGTATTTT. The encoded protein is CASSPEGDTQYF.

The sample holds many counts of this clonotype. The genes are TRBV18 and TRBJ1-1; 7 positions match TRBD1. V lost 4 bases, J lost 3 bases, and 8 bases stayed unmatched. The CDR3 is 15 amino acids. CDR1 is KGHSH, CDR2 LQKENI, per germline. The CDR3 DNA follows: TGTGCCAGCTCACAGACAGGGTCTGGGTACACTGAAGCTTTCTTT. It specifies CASSQTGSGYTEAFF.

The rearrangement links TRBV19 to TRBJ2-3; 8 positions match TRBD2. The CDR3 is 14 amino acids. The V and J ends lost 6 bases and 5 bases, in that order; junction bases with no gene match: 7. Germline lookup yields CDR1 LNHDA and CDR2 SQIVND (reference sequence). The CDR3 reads CASRALAGLDTQYF. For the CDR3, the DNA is TGTGCCAGTAGGGCCCTAGCGGGTTTAGATACGCAGTATTTT.

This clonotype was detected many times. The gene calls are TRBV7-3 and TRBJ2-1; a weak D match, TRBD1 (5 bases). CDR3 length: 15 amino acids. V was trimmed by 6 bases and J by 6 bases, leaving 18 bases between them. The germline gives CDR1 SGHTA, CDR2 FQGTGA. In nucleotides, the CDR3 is TGTGCCAGCAGTCAGGAGAGTTTGGGGCCCAATGAGCAGTTCTTC. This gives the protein CASSQESLGPNEQFF.

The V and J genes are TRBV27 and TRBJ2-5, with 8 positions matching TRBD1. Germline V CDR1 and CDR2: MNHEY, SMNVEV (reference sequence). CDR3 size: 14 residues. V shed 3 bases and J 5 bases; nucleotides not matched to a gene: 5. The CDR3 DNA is TGTGCCAGCAGTTTTTCAGGGGGCAGGGAGACCCAGTACTTC. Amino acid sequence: CASSFSGGRETQYF.

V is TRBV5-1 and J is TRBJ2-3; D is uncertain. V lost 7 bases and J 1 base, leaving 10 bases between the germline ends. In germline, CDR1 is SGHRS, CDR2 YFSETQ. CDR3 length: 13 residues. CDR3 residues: CASRNGGTDTQYF. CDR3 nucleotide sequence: TGCGCCAGCCGGAACGGTGGCACAGATACGCAGTATTTT.

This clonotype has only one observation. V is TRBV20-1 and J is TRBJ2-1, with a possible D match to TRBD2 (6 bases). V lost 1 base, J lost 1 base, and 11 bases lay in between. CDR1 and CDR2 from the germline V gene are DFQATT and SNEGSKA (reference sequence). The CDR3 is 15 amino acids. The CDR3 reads CSARVREWSYNEQFF. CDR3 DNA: TGCAGTGCTAGAGTGCGGGAATGGTCCTACAATGAGCAGTTCTTC.

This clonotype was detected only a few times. CDR3 region: CASRAGSNKNIQYF. The CDR3 DNA reads TGCGCCAGCAGAGCGGGATCGAACAAAAACATTCAGTACTTC. V gene TRBV5-1 combines with J gene TRBJ2-4, with TRBD2 identical over 7 bases. V trimming: 5 bases; J trimming: 3 bases; junction bases outside the gene matches: 5. Germline CDR1 and CDR2: SGHRS and YFSETQ. This CDR3 has 14 amino acids.

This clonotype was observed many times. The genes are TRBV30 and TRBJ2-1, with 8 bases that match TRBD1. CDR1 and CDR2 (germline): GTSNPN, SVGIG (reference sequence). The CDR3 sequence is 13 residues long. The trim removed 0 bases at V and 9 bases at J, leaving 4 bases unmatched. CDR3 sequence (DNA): TGTGCCTGGAGTGTTCCAGGGGGCAGTGAGCAGTTCTTC. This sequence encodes CAWSVPGGSEQFF.

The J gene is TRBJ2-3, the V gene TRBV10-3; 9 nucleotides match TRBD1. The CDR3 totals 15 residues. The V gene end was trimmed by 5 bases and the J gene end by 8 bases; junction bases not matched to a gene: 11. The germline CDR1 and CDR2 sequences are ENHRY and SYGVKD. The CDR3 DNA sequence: TGTGCCATCAGTCGTACAGGGGGCCGAGGGGGTACGCAGTATTTT. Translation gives CAISRTGGRGGTQYF.

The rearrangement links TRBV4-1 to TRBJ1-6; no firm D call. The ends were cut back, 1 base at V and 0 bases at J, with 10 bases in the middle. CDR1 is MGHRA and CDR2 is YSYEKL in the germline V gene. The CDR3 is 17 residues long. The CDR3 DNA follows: TGCGCCAGCAGCCAAGGGGAGACGAGCTCCTATAATTCACCCCTCCACTTT. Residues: CASSQGETSSYNSPLHF.

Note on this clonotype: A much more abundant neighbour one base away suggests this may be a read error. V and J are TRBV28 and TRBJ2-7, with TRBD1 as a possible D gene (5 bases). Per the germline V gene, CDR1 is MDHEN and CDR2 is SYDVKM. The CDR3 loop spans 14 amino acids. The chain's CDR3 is CASRGLGQAYEQCF. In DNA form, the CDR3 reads TGTGCCAGCAGAGGCCTCGGACAAGCCTACGAGCAGTGCTTC.

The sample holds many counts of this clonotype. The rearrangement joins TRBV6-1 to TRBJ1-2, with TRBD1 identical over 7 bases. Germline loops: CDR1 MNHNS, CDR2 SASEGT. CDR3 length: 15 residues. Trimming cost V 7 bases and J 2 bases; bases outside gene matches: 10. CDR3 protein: CASTLRDRENYGYTF. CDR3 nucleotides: TGTGCCAGCACACTCCGGGACAGAGAAAACTATGGCTACACCTTC.

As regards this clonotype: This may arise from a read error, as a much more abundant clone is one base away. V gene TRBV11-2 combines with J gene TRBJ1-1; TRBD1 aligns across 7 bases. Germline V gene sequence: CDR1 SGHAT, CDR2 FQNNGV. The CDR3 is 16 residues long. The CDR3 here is CAGSLLSGQRNTEAFF. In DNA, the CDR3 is TGTGCCGGCAGCTTACTGTCGGGACAGCGGAACACTGAAGCTTTCTTT.

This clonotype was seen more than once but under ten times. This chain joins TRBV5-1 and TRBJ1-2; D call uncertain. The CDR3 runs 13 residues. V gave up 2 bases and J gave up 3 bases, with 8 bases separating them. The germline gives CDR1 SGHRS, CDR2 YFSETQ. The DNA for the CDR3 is TGCGCCAGCAGCTTCGACACCGACTATGGCTACACCTTC. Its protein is CASSFDTDYGYTF.

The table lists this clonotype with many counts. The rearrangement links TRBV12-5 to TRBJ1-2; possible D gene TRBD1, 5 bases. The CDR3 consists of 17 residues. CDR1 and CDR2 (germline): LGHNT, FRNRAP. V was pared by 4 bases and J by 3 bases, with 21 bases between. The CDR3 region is CASGSPPGQGVHYGYTF. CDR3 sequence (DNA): TGTGCTAGTGGTTCCCCTCCCGGGCAGGGAGTCCACTATGGCTACACCTTC.

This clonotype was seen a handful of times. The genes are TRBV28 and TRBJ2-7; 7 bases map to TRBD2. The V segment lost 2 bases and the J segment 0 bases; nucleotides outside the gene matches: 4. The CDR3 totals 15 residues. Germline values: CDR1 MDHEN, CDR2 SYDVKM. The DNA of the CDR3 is TGTGCCAGCAGTTTACCGCGGGGGAGCTCCTACGAGCAGTACTTC. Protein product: CASSLPRGSSYEQYF.

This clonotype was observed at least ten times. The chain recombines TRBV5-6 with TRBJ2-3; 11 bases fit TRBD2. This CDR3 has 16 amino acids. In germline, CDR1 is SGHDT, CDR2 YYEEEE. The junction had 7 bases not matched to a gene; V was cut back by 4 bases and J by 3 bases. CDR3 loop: CASSHIAGGPTDTQYF. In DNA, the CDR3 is TGTGCCAGCAGCCACATAGCGGGAGGGCCAACAGATACGCAGTATTTT.